Below are 14 T cell receptor beta chains sequenced from a single sample in a study of CD8+CD57+ T cells in acquired aplastic anemia. Investigators profiled TCR beta VDJ and CDR3 from genomic DNA template. Using its own MiXCR run on the reads, TCRdb lists one record per CDR3 protein. The repertoire holds about 470,000 distinct CDR3 sequences, more than 25% seen once, with under 0.95% in the top ten. The patients chosen for sequencing had shown expansion of CD8+CD57+ cells (detected by flow cytometry). Sequenced: sorted CD4+, CD8+, or CD8+CD57+ T cells (not recorded which) from PBMCs. These receptors came from a human donor with aplastic anemia.

This rearrangement joins TRBV4-2 to TRBJ2-3; D may match TRBD1 or TRBD2 (5 bases each). This CDR3 spans 17 amino acids. The V end lost 0 bases, the J end lost 0 bases, and 13 bases lay between the germline ends. CDR1 LGHNA and CDR2 YNFKEQ come from the germline V gene. The chain's CDR3 is CASSQDRGGPSTDTQYF. CDR3 nucleotides: TGTGCCAGCAGCCAAGATCGGGGCGGTCCTAGCACAGATACGCAGTATTTT.

This clonotype appeared many times. V and J are TRBV2 and TRBJ2-1; D not certain. This CDR3 has 13 residues. CDR1 SNHLY and CDR2 FYNNEI come from the germline V gene. Trimming shortened V by 7 bases and J by 7 bases, and 14 bases separated the two germline ends. The chain's CDR3 is CASKSSFMNEQFF. CDR3 nucleotide sequence: TGTGCCAGCAAAAGCAGCTTTATGAATGAGCAGTTCTTC. Filled out from reference TRBV2 and TRBJ2-1, the complete variable domain reads EPEVTQTPSHQVTQMGQEVILRCVPISNHLYFYWYRQILGQKVEFLVSFYNNEISEKSEIFDDQFSVERPDGSNFTLKIRSTKLEDSAMYFCASKSSFMNEQFFGPGTRLTVL.

V usage is TRBV7-2 and J usage is TRBJ2-3; 9 nucleotides line up with TRBD2. This CDR3 has 15 amino acids. V lost 1 base, J lost 6 bases, and 5 bases stayed unmatched. Looked up from germline, CDR1 is SGHTA and CDR2 is FQGNSA. The CDR3 sequence is CASSLVVLAGDTQYF. The CDR3 bases are TGTGCCAGCAGCTTAGTGGTGCTAGCGGGGGATACGCAGTATTTT.

CDR3 loop: CASSKTNYGYTF. The CDR3 nucleotides are TGTGCCAGCAGTAAGACAAATTATGGCTACACCTTC. J is TRBJ1-2 and V is TRBV7-9; D is unclear. Germline lookup yields CDR1 SEHNR and CDR2 FQNEAQ (reference sequence). Trimming removed 6 bases from V and 5 bases from J, with 10 bases in between. The CDR3 runs to 12 residues.

Concerning this clonotype itself: This sequence may be a read error, since a much larger clone differs from it by one base. The chain uses TRBV5-1 and TRBJ2-7, with D possibly TRBD1 on 6 matching bases. There are 14 residues in the CDR3. CDR1 is SGHRS, CDR2 YFSETQ, per germline. Trimming cost V 0 bases and J 9 bases, with 16 bases left between them. CDR3 residues: CASSLVTGPGGQYF. For the CDR3, the DNA is TGCGCCAGCAGCTTGGTGACAGGACCGGGCGGGCAGTACTTC.

This sequence joins TRBV10-3 and TRBJ1-4; 8 nucleotides match TRBD1. Germline CDR1 and CDR2: ENHRY and SYGVKD. The CDR3 has 13 amino acids. The trim removed 10 bases at V and 4 bases at J, leaving 5 bases unmatched. The CDR3: CASRTGFNEKLFF. CDR3 in DNA: TGTGCCAGCAGGACAGGGTTTAATGAAAAACTGTTTTTT.

This clonotype was counted a few times. This chain connects TRBV20-1 to TRBJ1-5; no clear D. CDR1 and CDR2 (germline): DFQATT, SNEGSKA (reference sequence). There are 15 residues in the CDR3. Trimming took off 3 bases at V and 4 bases at J, with 16 bases between the two ends. The CDR3 DNA sequence: TGCAGTGCTAGTCAATTAATTGGAGCGAATCAGCCCCAGCATTTT. Residues: CSASQLIGANQPQHF.

The chain recombines TRBV6-1 with TRBJ1-6; D is unclear. Germline loops: CDR1 MNHNS, CDR2 SASEGT. V was clipped by 0 bases and J by 16 bases, with 19 bases between them. This CDR3 contains 15 residues. CDR3 in DNA: TGTGCCAGCAGTGAAGCCAACCTCCTGACCGGAGCTCTCCACTTT. As protein: CASSEANLLTGALHF.

A word on this clonotype: Relative to the germline gene, one junction end is altered; a read error may explain this. The chain combines TRBV2 with TRBJ1-2, with a tentative D call TRBD1 (6 bases). CDR1 SNHLY and CDR2 FYNNEI come from the germline V gene. The CDR3 has 14 amino acids. The CDR3 here is CASSVNPGGYGYTF. DNA for the CDR3: TGTGCCAGCAGCGTCAACCCGGGGGGCTATGGCTACACCTTT.

The sample holds a few counts of this clonotype. V is TRBV18 and J is TRBJ1-2; no clear D gene. Germline V gene data show CDR1 as KGHSH and CDR2 as LQKENI. V was cut by 2 bases and J by 5 bases, with 9 bases left in between. The CDR3 runs 13 residues. The CDR3: CASSPETHYGYTF. CDR3 bases: TGTGCCAGCTCACCAGAGACACATTATGGCTACACCTTC.

The chain couples TRBV15 to TRBJ1-6; 10 bases map to TRBD1. The germline CDR1 and CDR2 sequences are LNHNV and YYDKDF (reference sequence). V lost 3 bases, J lost 7 bases, and 12 bases stayed unmatched. This CDR3 region has 18 residues. The CDR3 loop reads CATSRASGTGVINSPLHF. In DNA form, the CDR3 reads TGTGCCACCAGCAGGGCATCCGGGACAGGGGTTATAAATTCACCCCTCCACTTT. Combining the CDR3 with reference TRBV15 and TRBJ1-6 gives the whole variable domain DAMVIQNPRYQVTQFGKPVTLSCSQTLNHNVMYWYQQKSSQAPKLLFHYYDKDFNNEADTPDNFQSRRPNTSFCFLDIRSPGLGDTAMYLCATSRASGTGVINSPLHFGNGTRLTVT.

The chain couples TRBV7-6 to TRBJ1-4; 8 nucleotides align to TRBD1. Germline V gene data show CDR1 as SGHVS and CDR2 as FNYEAQ. The CDR3 is 17 amino acids. The V and J ends lost 1 base and 5 bases, in that order; junction bases with no gene match: 9. CDR3 protein: CASSLGDRRRMNEKLFF. The CDR3 bases are TGTGCCAGCAGCTTAGGGGACAGGCGTCGTATGAATGAAAAACTGTTTTTT.

This rearrangement joins TRBV5-4 to TRBJ1-6, with no clear D. The CDR3 spans 13 residues. Looked up from germline, CDR1 is SGHNT and CDR2 is YYREEE (reference sequence). V was cut by 2 bases and J by 9 bases, with 9 bases left in between. The CDR3 region is CASSLFEGSPLHF. DNA of the CDR3: TGTGCCAGCAGCTTATTCGAAGGTTCACCCCTCCACTTT.

This clonotype has ten or more counts. CDR3 protein: CASSLLPHGETQYF. CDR3 DNA: TGTGCCAGCAGCTTACTCCCCCATGGAGAGACCCAGTACTTC. V gene TRBV7-2 combines with J gene TRBJ2-5, with D uncertain. CDR1 is SGHTA, CDR2 FQGNSA, per germline. The V gene lost 2 bases and the J gene lost 4 bases, with 11 bases spanning the gap. The CDR3 runs to 14 residues.